The subject of this entry is one TCR beta chain. Its antigen is undetermined. These data come from a study of T-cell reconstitution after alpha-beta-depleted transplantation in children. Study outcomes and limitations: Some patients owed their high day-60 TCRbeta diversity to surviving recipient T cells and thymic progenitors. From newly produced T cells came most of the T-cell counts and diversity one year after transplant.

Molecular barcoding with unique molecular identifiers was used for the TCRbeta library. Each CDR3 protein gets one entry after TCRdb re-called the PCR reads with MiXCR. This sample has some 550,000 distinct CDR3 sequences; 23% occur once, and the top ten carry 12% to 15%. The V end lost 6 bases, the J end lost 3 bases, and 15 bases lay between the germline ends. Germline V CDR1 and CDR2: DFQATT, SNEGSKA (reference sequence). The CDR3 loop spans 15 amino acids. The rearrangement uses TRBV20-1 and TRBJ1-6; D call uncertain. The sample here was PBMCs, mostly from graft donor cells, taken 360 days after TCRalphabeta/CD19-depleted stem cell transplant. The sequence derives from a boy under two years old who had a stem cell transplant for acute myeloid leukemia, so the T cells may come from the graft donor. Here the CDR3 reads CSAMVPGYYNSPLHF. The CDR3 nucleotides read TGCAGTGCCATGGTCCCGGGATACTATAATTCACCCCTCCACTTT.